The 5 T cell receptor beta chains in this list originate from one sample, sequenced in a study of blood T cell repertoires in COVID-19. Sequenced by immunoSEQ multiplex PCR; TCRdb stores in-frame clones only, minus some. This sample yields 95,000 to 100,000 clones, of which approximately 84% are seen a single time; about 10% belongs to the top ten. Sequencing used peripheral blood. These receptors were obtained from a woman older than 75 with acute or convalescent COVID-19.

The CDR3 sequence is CASSYGLAGGADTQYF. CDR3 sequence (DNA): TGTGCCAGCAGCTACGGACTAGCGGGGGGGGCAGATACGCAGTATTTT. The chain joins TRBV11-3 to TRBJ2-3; 15 nucleotides match TRBD2. The CDR3 length is 16 residues. Germline CDR1 SGHNT, CDR2 YENEEA. With 4 bases clipped from V and 4 bases from J, the junction kept 3 bases outside the gene matches.

The CDR3 is CASSSREGANGYTF. The CDR3 bases are TGTGCCAGCAGTTCCCGTGAGGGGGCGAATGGCTACACCTTC. The rearrangement joins TRBV27 to TRBJ1-2; 7 nucleotides agree with TRBD1. This CDR3 is built from 14 residues. J gave up 6 bases and V 4 bases, and 8 bases lay outside the gene matches. CDR1 and CDR2 (germline): MNHEY, SMNVEV (reference sequence).

The chain employs TRBV6-2 or TRBV6-3 and TRBJ1-6; 7 nucleotides match TRBD1. Looked up from germline, CDR1 is MNHEY and CDR2 is SVGEGT. Losses at the gene ends were 5 bases for V and 7 bases for J; bases not matched to a gene: 2. The CDR3 consists of 13 residues. CDR3 nucleotides: TGTGCCAGCAGTGTGGACAGGAATTCACCCCTCCACTTT. Encoded protein: CASSVDRNSPLHF.

This clone has just one count. The gene calls are TRBV5-8 and TRBJ2-1; 9 bases are shared with TRBD2. V shed 4 bases and J 7 bases; nucleotides not matched to a gene: 9. The CDR3 length is 15 residues. Germline lookup yields CDR1 SGHTS and CDR2 YDEGEE. The DNA of the CDR3 is TGTGCCAGCAGCGGAAATGCGGGGGGGCGGAATGAGCAGTTCTTC. Translated, it gives CASSGNAGGRNEQFF.

V gene TRBV27 combines with J gene TRBJ1-6; a possible D gene is TRBD1 (5 bases). Trimming left V 5 bases short and J 10 bases short, with 18 bases between. CDR3 length: 15 residues. The germline gives CDR1 MNHEY, CDR2 SMNVEV (reference sequence). DNA for the CDR3: TGTGCCAGCAGTCTGCAACCGGGGGTGAGGTCACCCCTCCACTTT. Its protein is CASSLQPGVRSPLHF.